A selection of T cell receptor beta chains follows, all from one sample in a study of PD-1 blockade in classical Hodgkin lymphoma. Using immunoSEQ multiplex PCR, the repertoire was profiled, and TCRdb retains in-frame clones only, with some absent. The profile shows some 31,000 clones, approximately 94% of them singletons. Sequencing input: peripheral blood mononuclear cells (PBMCs). Receptors originate from a human donor with classical Hodgkin lymphoma. CDR3s include the opening cysteine and the closing phenylalanine or tryptophan. The order of the fields is V gene, clone size, J gene, D gene, CDR3 DNA, CDR3 protein. D genes are given only for firm matches. The size entry is marked missing in some rows and otherwise reads once, few, many or a size class.

TRBV28	.	TRBJ2-3	TRBD2	TGTGCCACCTGCTTTGGCGGGAGTGGCGCAGATACGCAGTATTTT	CATCFGGSGADTQYF
TRBV27	.	TRBJ2-6	.	TGTGCCAGCAGTTTAACTGGGGCCAACGTCCTGACTTTC	CASSLTGANVLTF
TRBV28	.	TRBJ1-1	.	TGTGCCAGCAGTTTATCGAAGGTCGAGGCTTTCTTT	CASSLSKVEAFF
TRBV6-6	.	TRBJ2-7	.	TGTGCCAGCAGTTACGCGGGGGCGGGATCCTACGAGCAGTACTTC	CASSYAGAGSYEQYF
TRBV27	.	TRBJ2-7	.	TGTGCCAGCAGTGGGACGGGGCCCTACGAGCAGTACTTC	CASSGTGPYEQYF
TRBV2	.	TRBJ1-5	.	TGTGCCAGCAGTTCCCCAAGGAGGGGAATTCGGCCCCAGCATTTT	CASSSPRRGIRPQHF
TRBV28	.	TRBJ2-6	.	TGTGCCAGCAGTTTATCGGGCAGCCACTCTGGGGCCAACGTCCTGACTTTC	CASSLSGSHSGANVLTF
TRBV6-5	.	TRBJ2-1	.	TGTGCCAGCAGTTACGCGGCAGGGGTCTACAATGAGCAGTTCTTC	CASSYAAGVYNEQFF
TRBV7-6	once	TRBJ2-7	.	TGTGCCAGCAGCCGCGGGACTCTAGCCTACGAGCAGTACTTC	CASSRGTLAYEQYF
TRBV9	.	TRBJ2-1	.	TGTGCCAGCAGCGTATTTGGGAGCCGGGATGAGCAGTTCTTC	CASSVFGSRDEQFF
TRBV7-9	.	TRBJ2-7	TRBD1	TGTGCCAGCAGTAGGGGACAGGGAAACTTCTACGAGCAGTACTTC	CASSRGQGNFYEQYF
TRBV12-5	.	TRBJ1-1	.	TGTGCTAGTGGTTTGGTAGTGGGGGCGCGGACTGAAGCTTTCTTT	CASGLVVGARTEAFF
TRBV7-3	.	TRBJ2-3	TRBD1	TGTGCCAGCACCGCGGACAGGGCCTCTGGTACGCAGTATTTT	CASTADRASGTQYF
TRBV7-7	.	TRBJ2-1	.	TGTGCCAGCAGCAGAGGGACTCACAATGAGCAGTTCTTC	CASSRGTHNEQFF
TRBV12-5	once	TRBJ2-1	.	TGTGCTAGTGGTTTGCCTTTAGGCCTGAGCTCCTACAATGAGCAGTTCTTC	CASGLPLGLSSYNEQFF
TRBV6-6	.	TRBJ1-2	TRBD1	TGTGCCAGCAGCCAACCGGGACAGGGGGCATTCTATGGCTACACCTTC	CASSQPGQGAFYGYTF
TRBV7-9	.	TRBJ2-1	.	TGTGCCAGCGGAGCGGATTCTGGCTCCTACAATGAGCAGTTCTTC	CASGADSGSYNEQFF
TRBV5-1	.	TRBJ1-6	.	TGCGCCAGCAGCGAGCAGCCAGAAAATTCACCCCTCCACTTT	CASSEQPENSPLHF
TRBV6-4	.	TRBJ2-1	.	TGTGCCAGCAGTCCGGGGCCGACTGACTACAATGAGCAGTTCTTC	CASSPGPTDYNEQFF
TRBV5-1	.	TRBJ2-3	TRBD1	TGCGCCAGCAGCCACCGGGACAGGGGTAAAGGAGATACGCAGTATTTT	CASSHRDRGKGDTQYF
TRBV4-1	.	TRBJ2-4	TRBD2	TGCGCCAGCAGCCAACCAAGACTAGCGGGAGCCAAAAACATTCAGTACTTC	CASSQPRLAGAKNIQYF
TRBV29-1	.	TRBJ2-7	.	TGCAGCGTTGGGGGGCCCTCCTACGAGCAGTACTTC	CSVGGPSYEQYF
TRBV15	.	TRBJ2-7	.	TGTGCCACCAGCACCGGGGCTTTTAGGGTTATGGGCGAGCAGTACTTC	CATSTGAFRVMGEQYF
TRBV30	.	TRBJ1-2	TRBD1	TGTGCCTGGAGTTCTTTGCGACAGGGGGCAAATGGCTACACCTTC	CAWSSLRQGANGYTF
TRBV7-3	.	TRBJ1-3	.	TGTGCCAGCAGCTTAACAGGGCACTACGGAAACACCATATATTTT	CASSLTGHYGNTIYF
TRBV7-9	.	TRBJ2-7	.	TGTGCCAGCAGCTTAACGGGGGGCGACCAGCCCTACGAGCAGTACTTC	CASSLTGGDQPYEQYF
TRBV30	once	TRBJ1-3	.	TGTGCCTACAACAGGGAAGTCACCATATATTTT	CAYNREVTIYF
TRBV7-9	.	TRBJ2-5	.	TGTGCCAGCAGTTACCAAGAGACCCAGTACTTC	CASSYQETQYF
TRBV6-5	.	TRBJ2-7	TRBD1	TGTGCCAGCAGTTACCGATACCGGGACAGCTACGAGCAGTACTTC	CASSYRYRDSYEQYF
TRBV27	.	TRBJ2-7	TRBD2	TGTGCCAGCAGTTATGCCCTTGTGAGCGGGAGTGTGTACGAGCAGTACTTC	CASSYALVSGSVYEQYF
TRBV10-3	.	TRBJ2-7	.	TGTGCCGCCACTAACGGGGACTCCTACGAGCAGTACTTC	CAATNGDSYEQYF
TRBV7-9	.	TRBJ2-5	TRBD2	TGTGCCAGCAGCTCCAGACTAGCGGGGGGGCAAGAGACCCAGTACTTC	CASSSRLAGGQETQYF
TRBV28	.	TRBJ1-2	TRBD1	TGTGCCAGCAGTTTTTCCGGGACAGGGTTCAACTATGGCTACACCTTC	CASSFSGTGFNYGYTF
TRBV11-2	.	TRBJ1-1	.	TGTGCCAGCAGCCTTTATACAGGTCTCATGAACACTGAAGCTTTCTTT	CASSLYTGLMNTEAFF
TRBV4-1	.	TRBJ2-3	TRBD1	TGCGCCAGCAGCCAAGCCCACCAGGGGGCCACGGGGGATACGCAGTATTTT	CASSQAHQGATGDTQYF